This TCR beta chain derives from a study of T cell changes during pregnancy in multiple sclerosis. The germline V gene encodes CDR1 SGHAT and CDR2 FQNNGV. The CDR3 length is 19 residues. The V and J ends lost 1 base and 0 bases, in that order; junction bases with no gene match: 10. This table comes from immunoSEQ multiplex PCR, and its TCRdb copy is limited to in-frame clones, with some not included. The profile covers fewer than 30,000 clones, with 89% appearing a single time and around a sixth taken by the ten largest. Sequences were derived from CD8+ T cells from peripheral blood mononuclear cells, sampled in the second trimester of pregnancy. The V call is TRBV11-2, the J call TRBJ2-4; TRBD2 matches 9 bases. This TCR was sampled from a female donor with multiple sclerosis, enrolled in a pregnancy study. CDR3 sequence reads: CASSLVPAGGPLAKNIQYF. The CDR3 nucleotides are TGTGCCAGCAGCTTAGTTCCAGCGGGAGGTCCTCTAGCCAAAAACATTCAGTACTTC.